A single T cell receptor beta chain is shown here with its context. Its antigen is not identified. These data are taken from a study of T cell responses to AZD1222 COVID-19 vaccine. Study results and caveats: Spike-specific TCR breadth and depth rose after two AZD1222 doses. Per reports, nearly half of all spike-specific TCRs target regions that are unmutated in variants.

Germline trimming cut 5 bases from V and 7 bases from J; bases unmatched to any gene: 8. The germline gives CDR1 LGHDT, CDR2 YNNKEL (reference sequence). The CDR3 loop spans 14 amino acids. Sequencing used immunoSEQ multiplex PCR; TCRdb keeps in-frame clones, though not all of them. The data show fewer than 200,000 clones, roughly 92% seen once. This sequence joins TRBV3-1 (or the pseudogene TRBV3-2) and TRBJ2-1; 7 bases match TRBD2. The receptor was isolated from an adult in good health. This sample comprised peripheral blood, obtained on day 0 of AZD1222 vaccination. CDR3 residues: CASSARTRRNEQFF. For the CDR3, the DNA is TGTGCCAGCAGCGCCCGGACTAGAAGGAATGAGCAGTTCTTC.